The rows below give T cell receptor beta chains drawn from one sample of a study of cytomegalovirus exposure and HLA in healthy donors. Assay used: immunoSEQ multiplex PCR; TCRdb lists only in-frame clones, some missing. The table has some 140,000 clones, 80% to 85% seen once. The material sequenced was PBMCs. Source of these receptors: a male donor in good health and CMV-seropositive. Each CDR3 is given with its conserved first and last residue. Fields, in order: clone size, V gene, J gene, D gene, CDR3 DNA, CDR3 protein. A D gene is named only where the DNA matches it firmly. Part of the rows lack a size; the others show once, few, many or a class for expanded clones.

-	TRBV5-1	TRBJ2-1	TRBD2	TGCGCCAGCAGCTTAGGCGGGGGGAACTACAATGAGCAGTTCTTC	CASSLGGGNYNEQFF
few	TRBV25-1	TRBJ1-2	TRBD1	TGTGCCAGCAGTGAAAGGACAGGGGGCCGGCATGGCTACACCTTC	CASSERTGGRHGYTF
-	TRBV27	TRBJ1-5	TRBD1	TGTGCCAGCAGTTCCGGGACAGGGGGCGGTCAGCCCCAGCATTTT	CASSSGTGGGQPQHF
-	TRBV13	TRBJ2-7	-	TGTGCCAGCAGTCACGGGACTCTTTCCCACGAGCAGTACTTC	CASSHGTLSHEQYF
-	TRBV18	TRBJ2-3	TRBD2	TGTGCCAGCTCACCTACTAGCGGGGGGTCCAACACAGATACGCAGTATTTT	CASSPTSGGSNTDTQYF
-	TRBV2	TRBJ1-6	TRBD1	TGTGCCAGCAGTGTTACAGGGGTAAATTCACCCCTCCACTTT	CASSVTGVNSPLHF
few	TRBV7-3	TRBJ2-3	TRBD2	TGTGCCAGCAGCTTAGCGGGAGGGGGAGATACGCAGTATTTT	CASSLAGGGDTQYF
-	TRBV19	TRBJ2-1	TRBD2	TGTGCCAGTAGCACTAGCGGGAGCTCCTACAATGAGCAGTTCTTC	CASSTSGSSYNEQFF
-	TRBV18	TRBJ2-7	TRBD1	TGTGCCAGCTCACCTCCCGGGACAGGGGGCCTCGAGCAGTACTTC	CASSPPGTGGLEQYF
once	TRBV2	TRBJ2-1	-	TGTGCCAGCAACCCCGTGGGTGGGTTCCGGGTGAATGAGCAGTTCTTC	CASNPVGGFRVNEQFF
-	TRBV27	TRBJ1-3	-	TGTGCCAGCAGCTCATCTGGCTTCTCTGGAAACACCATATATTTT	CASSSSGFSGNTIYF
-	TRBV27	TRBJ1-2	TRBD1	TGTGCCAGCAGTCGTTGGGACAGGGAAGGCTATGGCTACACCTTC	CASSRWDREGYGYTF
-	TRBV6-5	TRBJ2-1	TRBD2	TGTGCCAGCAGTTACTCTGGACTAGCGGGGGCTGAGCAGTTCTTC	CASSYSGLAGAEQFF
few	TRBV5-1	TRBJ2-7	TRBD2	TGCGCCAGCAGCTTGCTAGCGGGGGGGGAGTACGAGCAGTACTTC	CASSLLAGGEYEQYF
-	TRBV7-8	TRBJ2-7	-	TGTGCCAGCAGCTTAGCGCCCACTAGCTCCTACGAGCAGTACTTC	CASSLAPTSSYEQYF
-	TRBV19	TRBJ1-5	-	TGTGCCAGTAGAATCAGCCGGGGGGGCTTAAATCAGCCCCAGCATTTT	CASRISRGGLNQPQHF
-	TRBV23-1	TRBJ2-7	-	TGCGCCAGCAGTCAACCTTATATTACACGTCCAGGGCGCTACGAGCAGTACTTC	CASSQPYITRPGRYEQYF
-	TRBV10-2	TRBJ1-1	-	TGCGCCAGCAGTGATGGCATCAGGATAAACACTGAAGCTTTCTTT	CASSDGIRINTEAFF